The rows below give T cell receptor beta chains drawn from one sample of a study of blood T cell repertoires in COVID-19. Some clones are missing from TCRdb's copy, which holds only in-frame ones; the method was immunoSEQ multiplex PCR. The table lists fewer than 250,000 clones, 83% of them singletons. Sequencing input: peripheral blood. Source of these receptors: a man between 45 and 60 years old with active or convalescent COVID-19. Each CDR3 is given with its conserved first and last residue. D genes are given only for firm matches. The size entry is marked missing in some rows and otherwise reads once, few, many or a size class.

clone_size | j_call | d_call | v_call | cdr3_aa | cdr3_nt
NA | TRBJ2-2 | TRBD1 | TRBV3-1/TRBV3-2 | CASSQVGPGGNTGELFF | TGTGCCAGCAGCCAAGTCGGCCCAGGGGGGAACACCGGGGAGCTGTTTTTT
NA | TRBJ1-5 | TRBD1 | TRBV28 | CASSPTSGGWYSNQPQHF | TGTGCCAGCAGCCCAACCTCAGGGGGCTGGTATAGCAATCAGCCCCAGCATTTT
NA | TRBJ1-2 | NA | TRBV6-6 | CASSDAGNGYTF | TGTGCCAGCAGTGACGCGGGTAATGGCTACACCTTC
NA | TRBJ1-2 | TRBD1 | TRBV5-1 | CASSRDRQANYGYTF | TGCGCCAGCAGCCGGGACAGACAGGCTAACTATGGCTACACCTTC
NA | TRBJ1-4 | NA | TRBV2 | CASRGVRNEKLFF | TGTGCCAGCCGGGGAGTAAGGAATGAAAAACTGTTTTTT
NA | TRBJ2-1 | NA | TRBV7-3 | CASSLLDPINNEQFF | TGTGCCAGCAGTCTGCTAGACCCCATTAACAATGAGCAGTTCTTC
NA | TRBJ2-3 | NA | TRBV7-2 | CASGQGEDTQYF | TGTGCCAGCGGACAAGGTGAGGATACGCAGTATTTT
NA | TRBJ1-4 | TRBD1 | TRBV19 | CASSMGRGNEKLFF | TGTGCCAGTAGTATGGGCAGGGGGAATGAAAAACTGTTTTTT
once | TRBJ2-5 | TRBD2 | TRBV2 | CASSEASGGQTQYF | TGTGCCAGCAGTGAGGCTAGCGGGGGTCAGACCCAGTACTTC
NA | TRBJ1-5 | TRBD1 | TRBV18 | CASHTGANQPQHF | TGTGCCAGCCACACAGGGGCGAATCAGCCCCAGCATTTT
NA | TRBJ1-5 | NA | TRBV18 | CASSPLGTGGDSNQPQHF | TGTGCCAGCTCACCACTAGGAACAGGAGGGGATAGCAATCAGCCCCAGCATTTT
NA | TRBJ2-3 | NA | TRBV4-1 | CASSHGWGVRTDTQYF | TGCGCCAGCAGCCATGGATGGGGAGTAAGGACAGATACGCAGTATTTT
NA | TRBJ1-2 | NA | TRBV10-3 | CAISGVEGGGYTF | TGTGCCATCAGTGGTGTAGAGGGCGGGGGCTACACCTTC
NA | TRBJ2-1 | NA | TRBV11-2 | CASSLAWAASYNEQFF | TGTGCCAGCAGCTTAGCGTGGGCAGCCTCCTACAATGAGCAGTTCTTC